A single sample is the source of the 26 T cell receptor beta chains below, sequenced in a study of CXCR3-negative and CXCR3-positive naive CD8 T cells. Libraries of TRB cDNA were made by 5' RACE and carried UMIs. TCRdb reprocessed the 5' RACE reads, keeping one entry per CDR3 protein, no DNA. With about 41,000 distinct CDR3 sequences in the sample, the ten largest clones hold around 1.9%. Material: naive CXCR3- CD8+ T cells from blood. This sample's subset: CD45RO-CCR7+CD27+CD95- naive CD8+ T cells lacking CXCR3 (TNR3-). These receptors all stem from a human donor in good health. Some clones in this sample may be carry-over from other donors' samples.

The chain's CDR3 is CASSVGEADRAYEQYF. The V gene is TRBV9, the J gene TRBJ2-7; TCRdb names TRBD1, which stays unverified in the absence of DNA. Looked up from germline, CDR1 is SGDLS and CDR2 is YYNGEE. This CDR3 contains 16 residues.

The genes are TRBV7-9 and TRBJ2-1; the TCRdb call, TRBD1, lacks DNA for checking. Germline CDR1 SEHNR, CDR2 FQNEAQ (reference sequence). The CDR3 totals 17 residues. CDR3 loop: CASSLWSGQGTYNEQFF.

CDR3 sequence reads: CASSQDPPGTGHNEQFF. This chain uses TRBV4-2 with TRBJ2-1; TCRdb's D call, TRBD1, is unchecked because there is no DNA. The CDR3 is 17 amino acids. Germline V gene sequence: CDR1 LGHNA, CDR2 YNFKEQ.

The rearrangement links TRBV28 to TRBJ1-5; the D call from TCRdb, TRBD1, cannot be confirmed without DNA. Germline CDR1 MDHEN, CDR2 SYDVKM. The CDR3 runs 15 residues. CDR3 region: CASSWGRYSNQPQHF. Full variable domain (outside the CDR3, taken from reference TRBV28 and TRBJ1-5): DVKVTQSSRYLVKRTGEKVFLECVQDMDHENMFWYRQDPGLGLRLIYFSYDVKMKEKGDIPEGYSVSREKKERFSLILESASTNQTSMYLCASSWGRYSNQPQHFGDGTRLSIL.

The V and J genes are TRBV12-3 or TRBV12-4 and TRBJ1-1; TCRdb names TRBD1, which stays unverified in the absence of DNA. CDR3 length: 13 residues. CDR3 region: CASSFKTDTEAFF.

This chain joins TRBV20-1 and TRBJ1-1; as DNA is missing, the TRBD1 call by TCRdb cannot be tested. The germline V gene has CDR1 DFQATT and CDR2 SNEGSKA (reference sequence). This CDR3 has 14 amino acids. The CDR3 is CSAREAGTDTEAFF.

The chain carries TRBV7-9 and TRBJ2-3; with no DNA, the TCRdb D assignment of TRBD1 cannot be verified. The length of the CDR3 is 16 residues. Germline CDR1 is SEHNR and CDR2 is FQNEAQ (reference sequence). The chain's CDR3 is CASSLGGPENTDTQYF.

The CDR3 spells CASSLFVGGDYTDTQYF. The rearrangement uses TRBV27 and TRBJ2-3; absent DNA, TCRdb's TRBD1 call cannot be checked. CDR1 is MNHEY and CDR2 is SMNVEV in the germline V gene (reference sequence). The CDR3 sequence is 17 residues long.

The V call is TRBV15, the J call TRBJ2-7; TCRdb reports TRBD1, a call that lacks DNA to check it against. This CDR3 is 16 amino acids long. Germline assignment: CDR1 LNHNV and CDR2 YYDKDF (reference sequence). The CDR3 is CATSPSGTASSYEQYF.

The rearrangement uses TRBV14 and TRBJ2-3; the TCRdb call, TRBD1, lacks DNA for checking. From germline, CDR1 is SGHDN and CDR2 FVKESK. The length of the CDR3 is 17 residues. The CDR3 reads CASRPLGTASSTDTQYF.

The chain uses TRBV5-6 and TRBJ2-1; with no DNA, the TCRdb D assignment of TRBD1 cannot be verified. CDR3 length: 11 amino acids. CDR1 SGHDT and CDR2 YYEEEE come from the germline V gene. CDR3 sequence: CASSAGIEQFF. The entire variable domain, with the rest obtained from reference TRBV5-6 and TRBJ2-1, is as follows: DAGVTQSPTHLIKTRGQQVTLRCSPKSGHDTVSWYQQALGQGPQFIFQYYEEEERQRGNFPDRFSGHQFPNYSSELNVNALLLGDSALYLCASSAGIEQFFGPGTRLTVL.

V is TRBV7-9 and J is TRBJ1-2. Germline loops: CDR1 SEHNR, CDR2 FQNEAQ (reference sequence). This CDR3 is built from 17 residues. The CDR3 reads CAGSPTGAAVRNYGYTF.

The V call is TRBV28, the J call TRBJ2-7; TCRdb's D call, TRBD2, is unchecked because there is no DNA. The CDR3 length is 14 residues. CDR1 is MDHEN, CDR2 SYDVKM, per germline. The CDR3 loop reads CASNLAGGSYEQYF.

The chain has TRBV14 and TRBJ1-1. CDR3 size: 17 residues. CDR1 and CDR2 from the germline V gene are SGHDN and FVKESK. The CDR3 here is CASSQAFGPRANTEAFF.

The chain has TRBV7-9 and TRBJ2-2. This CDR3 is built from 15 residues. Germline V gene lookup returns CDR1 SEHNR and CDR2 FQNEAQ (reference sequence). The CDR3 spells CASSPQDGYTGELFF.

The CDR3 sequence: CSASLQRVDTDTQYF. The gene calls are TRBV20-1 and TRBJ2-3; lacking DNA, the TRBD2 call made by TCRdb goes unchecked. From germline, CDR1 is DFQATT and CDR2 SNEGSKA (reference sequence). The CDR3 has 15 residues.

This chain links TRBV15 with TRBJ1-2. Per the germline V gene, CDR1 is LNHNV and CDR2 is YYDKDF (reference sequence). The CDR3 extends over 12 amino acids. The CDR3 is CATAEVYYGYTF.

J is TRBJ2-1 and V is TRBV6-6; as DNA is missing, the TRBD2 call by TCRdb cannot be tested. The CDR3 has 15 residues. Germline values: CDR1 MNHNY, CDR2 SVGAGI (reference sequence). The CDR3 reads CASSDSGRNYNEQFF.

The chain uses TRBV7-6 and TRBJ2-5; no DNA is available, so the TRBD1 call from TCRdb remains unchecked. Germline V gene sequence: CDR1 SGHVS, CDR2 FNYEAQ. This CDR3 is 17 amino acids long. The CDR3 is CASSYTKTATPQETQYF.

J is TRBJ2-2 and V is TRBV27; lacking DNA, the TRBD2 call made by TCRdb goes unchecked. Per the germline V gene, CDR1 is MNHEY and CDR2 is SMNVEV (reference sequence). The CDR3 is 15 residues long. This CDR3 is CASSPRDLSFGELFF.

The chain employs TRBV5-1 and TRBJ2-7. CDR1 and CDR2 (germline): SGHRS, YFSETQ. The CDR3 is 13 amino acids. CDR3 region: CASSLGGTDEQYF. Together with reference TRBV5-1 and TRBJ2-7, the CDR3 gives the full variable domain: KAGVTQTPRYLIKTRGQQVTLSCSPISGHRSVSWYQQTPGQGLQFLFEYFSETQRNKGNFPGRFSGRQFSNSRSEMNVSTLELGDSALYLCASSLGGTDEQYFGPGTRLTVT.

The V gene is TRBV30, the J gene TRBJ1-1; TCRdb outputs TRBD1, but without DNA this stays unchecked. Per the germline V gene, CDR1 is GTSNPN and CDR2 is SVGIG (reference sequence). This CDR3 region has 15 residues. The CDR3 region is CAWALEDRLNTEAFF. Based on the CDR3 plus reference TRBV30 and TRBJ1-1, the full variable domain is SQTIHQWPATLVQPVGSPLSLECTVEGTSNPNLYWYRQAAGRGLQLLFYSVGIGQISSEVPQNLSASRPQDRQFILSSKKLLLSDSGFYLCAWALEDRLNTEAFFGQGTRLTVV.

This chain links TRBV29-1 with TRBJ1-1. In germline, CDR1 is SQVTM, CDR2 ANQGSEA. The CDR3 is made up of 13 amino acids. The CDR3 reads CSVEIGVNTEAFF.

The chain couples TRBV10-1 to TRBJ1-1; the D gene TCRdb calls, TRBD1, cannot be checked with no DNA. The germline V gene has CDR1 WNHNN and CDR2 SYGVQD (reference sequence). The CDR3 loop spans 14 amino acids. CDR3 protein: CASSESGQARGGFF.

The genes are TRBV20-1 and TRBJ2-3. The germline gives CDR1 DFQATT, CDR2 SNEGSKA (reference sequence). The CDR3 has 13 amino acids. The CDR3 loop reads CSARTTRSDTQYF.

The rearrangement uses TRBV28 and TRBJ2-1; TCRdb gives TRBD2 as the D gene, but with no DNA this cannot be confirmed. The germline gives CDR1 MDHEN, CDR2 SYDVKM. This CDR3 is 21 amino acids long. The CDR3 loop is CASTDLHGGTSGGAVQDEQFF.